In its sample, the clone carrying this T cell receptor beta chain was seen many times. Its antigen is unknown. This sample was included in a study of T-cell reconstitution after alpha-beta-depleted transplantation in children. Study results and caveats: Two months or so post-transplant, alpha-beta T cells reportedly derived from several hundred expanded graft clones. Certain patients had high TCRbeta diversity at day 60, and it came from recipient T cells and thymic progenitors that survived. Newly generated T cells supplied most T-cell counts and diversity one year post-transplant.

V lost 7 bases to trimming and J lost 0 bases; unmatched junction nucleotides: 15. Looked up from germline, CDR1 is SQVTM and CDR2 is ANQGSEA. This CDR3 is 16 amino acids long. During its preparation, the TCRbeta library received unique molecular identifiers. TCRdb reprocessed the PCR reads via MiXCR and lists one record per CDR3 protein. The table lists some 600,000 distinct CDR3 sequences, 13% of them singletons, with around 2.2% in the top ten. The material sequenced was PBMCs, mostly from graft donor cells, taken 360 days after TCRalphabeta/CD19-depleted stem cell transplant. The V call is TRBV29-1, the J call TRBJ2-7, with 7 positions matching TRBD1. The receptor was derived from a male patient between 5 and 17 years old who had a stem cell transplant for acute myeloid leukemia, so the T cells may come from the graft donor. The CDR3 bases are TGCAGCGACCCCCGGGACAGCTCTTCCAGCTCCTACGAGCAGTACTTC. Its translation: CSDPRDSSSSSYEQYF.